A single sample gave rise to the 23 T cell receptor beta chains below, sequenced in a study of T cell responses to AZD1222 COVID-19 vaccine. The method was immunoSEQ multiplex PCR; TCRdb's version includes in-frame clones alone and lacks a portion of them. Of 150,000 to 190,000 clones in the sample, 85% to 95% were seen once. The source material was peripheral blood, sampled 28 days after the second AZD1222 dose. Receptors originate from an adult who received the AZD1222 COVID-19 vaccine.

This chain uses TRBV24-1 with TRBJ2-2; D ambiguous. This CDR3 has 15 residues. Deletions cut 5 bases from V and 0 bases from J, with 9 bases between. The germline V gene has CDR1 KGHDR and CDR2 SFDVKD. As DNA, the CDR3 is TGTGCCACCAGTGGCGGCAGCTCGAACACCGGGGAGCTGTTTTTT. Translating gives CATSGGSSNTGELFF.

The chain uses TRBV9 and TRBJ1-1; D is possibly TRBD1 (5 bases). V lost 1 base, J lost 4 bases, and 11 bases lay in between. The germline V gene encodes CDR1 SGDLS and CDR2 YYNGEE. The CDR3 extends over 14 amino acids. The CDR3 DNA follows: TGTGCCAGCAGCGTAACATGGGGGAGCACTGAAGCTTTCTTT. It yields the protein CASSVTWGSTEAFF.

DNA for the CDR3: TGTGCCAGCAGTCATGGGGACTCCTCGGGCGGGGAGCTGTTTTTT. Protein product: CASSHGDSSGGELFF. V and J are TRBV2 and TRBJ2-2; D may be TRBD2 (6 bases). Per the germline V gene, CDR1 is SNHLY and CDR2 is FYNNEI. The V end was cut by 5 bases, the J end by 7 bases, with 17 bases between. The CDR3 spans 15 residues.

The CDR3 here is CASSLSLTRVETQYF. The DNA for the CDR3 is TGTGCCAGCAGTTTAAGCCTAACTAGGGTGGAGACCCAGTACTTC. V usage is TRBV28 and J usage is TRBJ2-5; weak D call: TRBD2 (5 bases). The CDR3 is 15 amino acids. Germline CDR1 MDHEN, CDR2 SYDVKM. V was clipped by 2 bases and J by 5 bases, with 15 bases between them.

This clone is a singleton in its sample. CDR3 in DNA: TGTGCCAGCAGCTCTGGGACAGGGGGGACTCAGCCCCAGCATTTT. Its translation is CASSSGTGGTQPQHF. The chain combines TRBV5-4 with TRBJ1-5; 11 bases line up with TRBD1. V dropped 3 bases and J dropped 6; count of bases not matched to a gene: 5. This CDR3 has 15 amino acids. Germline CDR1 reads SGHNT; CDR2 reads YYREEE (reference sequence).

The chain's CDR3 is CASSRDRRSDEQYF. As DNA, the CDR3 is TGTGCCAGCAGTCGGGACAGGAGGAGTGACGAGCAGTACTTC. The rearrangement uses TRBV6-5 and TRBJ2-7; 8 bases are a match to TRBD1. With 5 bases clipped from V and 5 bases from J, the junction kept 8 bases outside the gene matches. Germline V gene data show CDR1 as MNHEY and CDR2 as SVGAGI. This CDR3 is built from 14 residues.

The CDR3 reads CASSAGLQETQYF. The CDR3, as DNA: TGCGCCAGCAGTGCAGGGCTCCAAGAGACCCAGTACTTC. The chain joins TRBV10-1 to TRBJ2-5; tentatively, D is TRBD1 (5 bases). CDR3 size: 13 residues. Trimming took off 4 bases at V and 1 base at J, with 7 bases between the two ends. CDR1 is WNHNN, CDR2 SYGVQD, per germline (reference sequence).

The rearrangement links TRBV7-9 to TRBJ2-1; 12 bases map to TRBD2. Germline V gene lookup returns CDR1 SEHNR and CDR2 FQNEAQ (reference sequence). Trimming at V came to 2 bases and at J to 6 bases, leaving 11 bases not matched to a gene. This CDR3 comprises 18 residues. This CDR3 is CASSLPQRLAGVGNEQFF. CDR3 DNA: TGTGCCAGCAGCTTACCTCAAAGACTAGCGGGAGTTGGCAATGAGCAGTTCTTC.

This chain links TRBV14 with TRBJ2-1; 7 bases are a match to TRBD2. The V and J ends lost 1 base and 1 base, in that order; junction bases with no gene match: 4. The germline V gene encodes CDR1 SGHDN and CDR2 FVKESK. The length of the CDR3 is 16 residues. CDR3 coding DNA: TGTGCCAGCAGCCAAGTTGTGGGGGGGTCCTACAATGAGCAGTTCTTC. Translated, it gives CASSQVVGGSYNEQFF.

This clone came up once. The chain is built from TRBV30 and TRBJ2-4, with a tentative D call TRBD2 (6 bases). Trimming took 1 base from V and 1 from J, leaving 20 bases between them. The CDR3 loop spans 18 amino acids. From germline, CDR1 is GTSNPN and CDR2 SVGIG (reference sequence). DNA for the CDR3: TGTGCCTGGAGTGCTCGGAGGGTTCTGGGTCTGGCCAAAAACATTCAGTACTTC. Residues: CAWSARRVLGLAKNIQYF.

The chain combines TRBV19 with TRBJ1-5; maybe TRBD1 (6 bases). Germline lookup yields CDR1 LNHDA and CDR2 SQIVND (reference sequence). V was cut by 5 bases and J by 3 bases, with 23 bases left in between. The CDR3 has 18 residues. In nucleotides, the CDR3 is TGTGCCAGTAGTCCAGACCGCCTACAGGGATCAAACAATCAGCCCCAGCATTTT. It is translated as CASSPDRLQGSNNQPQHF.

This chain links TRBV28 with TRBJ1-1; D might be TRBD1 (5 bases). CDR1 and CDR2 (germline): MDHEN, SYDVKM. The V end was cut by 2 bases, the J end by 6 bases, with 13 bases between. The length of the CDR3 is 14 residues. CDR3 coding DNA: TGTGCCAGCAGTTTAGGGGCATGGGTAGCTGAAGCTTTCTTT. This encodes CASSLGAWVAEAFF.

This chain links TRBV2 with TRBJ1-5; the D is unclear. In germline, CDR1 is SNHLY, CDR2 FYNNEI. Trimming took off 7 bases at V and 2 bases at J, with 12 bases between the two ends. This CDR3 is 14 amino acids long. The CDR3 is CASNPGWRNQPQHF. The CDR3 DNA is TGTGCCAGCAATCCGGGCTGGCGCAATCAGCCCCAGCATTTT.

V and J are TRBV5-1 and TRBJ1-4, with D unclear. Germline CDR1 and CDR2: SGHRS and YFSETQ. Deletions cut 4 bases from V and 3 bases from J, with 7 bases between. CDR3 size: 13 residues. CDR3 sequence (DNA): TGCGCCAGCAGCCGAGGACCTAATGAAAAACTGTTTTTT. Translating gives CASSRGPNEKLFF.

This clone was seen a single time. V is TRBV27 and J is TRBJ1-2, with D perhaps matching TRBD1 (5 bases). Germline-derived CDR1 and CDR2 are MNHEY and SMNVEV (reference sequence). CDR3 length: 13 residues. Trimming cost V 5 bases and J 7 bases, with 14 bases left between them. CDR3 bases: TGTGCCAGCAGTACGCTTTGGGGGTCTGGCTACACCTTC. Amino acids: CASSTLWGSGYTF.

This chain joins TRBV28 and TRBJ2-7; D is possibly TRBD1 (6 bases). The CDR3 spans 15 residues. Per the germline V gene, CDR1 is MDHEN and CDR2 is SYDVKM. V shed 6 bases and J shed 0 bases, with 15 bases lying between them. The CDR3 protein is CASSSPQDSSYEQYF. The CDR3 region has the DNA TGTGCCAGCAGCTCCCCCCAGGACAGCTCCTACGAGCAGTACTTC.

CDR3 sequence: CASSWGEQGGTQYF. The DNA of the CDR3 is TGTGCCAGCAGCTGGGGCGAACAGGGAGGTACGCAGTATTTT. V gene TRBV5-5 combines with J gene TRBJ2-3, with D perhaps given as TRBD1 or TRBD2 (6 bases each). The CDR3 has 14 residues. Germline loops: CDR1 SGHKS, CDR2 YYEKEE (reference sequence). V lost 3 bases and J 8 bases, leaving 16 bases between the germline ends. The complete variable domain, with remaining parts taken from reference TRBV5-5 and TRBJ2-3, reads DAGVTQSPTHLIKTRGQQVTLRCSPISGHKSVSWYQQVLGQGPQFIFQYYEKEERGRGNFPDRFSARQFPNYSSELNVNALLLGDSALYLCASSWGEQGGTQYFGPGTRLTVL.

V is TRBV18 and J is TRBJ1-1; D is perhaps TRBD1 (5 bases). The length of the CDR3 is 13 residues. The V end was cut by 2 bases, the J end by 8 bases, with 12 bases between. Germline lookup yields CDR1 KGHSH and CDR2 LQKENI. CDR3 residues: CASSPNHRQEAFF. For the CDR3, the DNA is TGTGCCAGCTCACCAAATCACAGACAGGAAGCTTTCTTT.

V usage is TRBV27 and J usage is TRBJ1-4; weak D call: TRBD1 (6 bases). V shed 4 bases and J shed 7 bases, with 13 bases lying between them. Per germline, CDR1 MNHEY and CDR2 SMNVEV (reference sequence). The CDR3 consists of 14 residues. The CDR3, as DNA: TGTGCCAGCAGTTCCGGACAGAGACGTGAAAAACTGTTTTTT. Translated: CASSSGQRREKLFF.

Worth noting for this clone: This sample includes further DNA sequences coding for the same CDR3. This rearrangement joins TRBV18 to TRBJ1-1; D gene uncertain. With 2 bases removed from V and 4 bases from J, the gap between germline ends came to 8 bases. The CDR3 is 13 residues long. CDR1 KGHSH and CDR2 LQKENI come from the germline V gene. The CDR3 here is CASSPSLRTEAFF. CDR3 sequence (DNA): TGTGCCAGCTCACCATCGCTCCGCACTGAAGCTTTCTTT.

In nucleotides, the CDR3 is TGTGCCAGTATCCCTCCAGGCGGATACAATCAGCCCCAGCATTTT. Residues: CASIPPGGYNQPQHF. The V call is TRBV19, the J call TRBJ1-5; D uncertain. V was shortened by 7 bases and J by 3 bases, with 16 bases between the two germline ends. CDR3 length equals 15 residues. Germline V lookup: CDR1 LNHDA, CDR2 SQIVND (reference sequence).

This chain joins TRBV10-1 and TRBJ1-5; D is undetermined. V lost 5 bases and J lost 5, with 10 bases in between. Germline V lookup: CDR1 WNHNN, CDR2 SYGVQD (reference sequence). The CDR3 consists of 13 residues. CDR3 in amino acids: CASSSRIDQPQHF. In DNA form, the CDR3 reads TGCGCCAGCAGTTCCCGGATAGATCAGCCCCAGCATTTT.

The rearrangement links TRBV29-1 to TRBJ1-2; D is uncertain. The CDR3 has 14 amino acids. V was shortened by 1 base and J by 4 bases, with 13 bases between the two germline ends. Germline V CDR1 and CDR2: SQVTM, ANQGSEA. DNA of the CDR3: TGCAGCGTTGAAGTACCGTTAGACCTCTATGGCTACACCTTC. It is translated as CSVEVPLDLYGYTF.